A single TCR beta chain is shown here with its context. The antigen remains unidentified. PCR used 60 Vbeta primers and 13 Jbeta primers. This table comes from immunoSEQ multiplex PCR, and its TCRdb copy is limited to in-frame clones, with some not included. The sample consists of about 100,000 clones, roughly 79% of them appearing once. This entry is derived from a study of cytomegalovirus exposure and HLA in healthy donors. Regarding the study as a whole: A link between a missense DCLRE1C variant and TCR beta V- and J-gene trimming emerged from a later analysis. In vitro testing confirmed a few CMV-associated chains as specific for CMV antigens.

In nominal health when sampled, donors likely had unrecorded immune exposures nonetheless. The CDR3 length is 15 residues. Germline CDR1 MGHRA, CDR2 YSYEKL. The V end was cut by 0 bases, the J end by 2 bases, with 10 bases between. Material: PBMCs. The chain combines TRBV4-1 with TRBJ1-2; no clear D. The sequence was collected from a man in his forties in good health and CMV-seronegative. The CDR3 sequence is CASSQDLAVNYGYTF. CDR3 sequence (DNA): TGCGCCAGCAGCCAAGATCTTGCAGTGAACTATGGCTACACCTTC.